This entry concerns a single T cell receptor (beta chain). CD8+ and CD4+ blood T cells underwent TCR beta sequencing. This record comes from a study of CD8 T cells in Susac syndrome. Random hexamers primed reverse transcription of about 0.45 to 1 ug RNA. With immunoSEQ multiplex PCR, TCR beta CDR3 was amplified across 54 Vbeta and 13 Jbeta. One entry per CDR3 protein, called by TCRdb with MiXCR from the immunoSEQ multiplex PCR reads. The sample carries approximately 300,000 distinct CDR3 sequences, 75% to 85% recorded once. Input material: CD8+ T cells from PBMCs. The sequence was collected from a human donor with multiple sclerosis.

The CDR3, as DNA: TGTGCCAGCAGCTTACTGGCTAGGAGTCTCAATGAGCAGTTCTTC. Encoded protein: CASSLLARSLNEQFF. The V gene is TRBV7-2, the J gene TRBJ2-1; D call uncertain. The germline V and J ends were trimmed by 2 bases and 6 bases, with 14 bases remaining between them. The CDR3 covers 15 residues. The germline gives CDR1 SGHTA, CDR2 FQGNSA.